Listed here is a single T cell receptor beta chain. Its antigen is still unknown. Germline CDR1 is SGHTA and CDR2 is FQGTGA. V lost 3 bases and J lost 0, with 12 bases in between. CDR3 length: 16 amino acids. This table comes from immunoSEQ multiplex PCR, and its TCRdb copy is limited to in-frame clones, with some not included. Of 150,000 to 200,000 clones listed, 85% are singletons. The sample comes from a study of cytomegalovirus exposure and HLA in healthy donors. In the study overall: According to later analysis, the same platform produced the 120 validation and some 680 first-cohort repertoires. Points from the study as a whole: While the bulk of TCR sequences proved rare, some public TCRs turned up in many donors. Cytomegalovirus-associated TCR beta chains were listed, numbering 164. A few of the chains that were CMV-associated were confirmed in vitro to be specific for CMV antigens.

Sequenced sample: PBMCs. V gene TRBV7-3 combines with J gene TRBJ2-1; possibly TRBD2 for D (5 bases). This TCR came from a man aged 18 to 35 in good health and CMV-seropositive. The CDR3 DNA follows: TGTGCCAGCAGCTTGTCCAGCGGTAGCTCCTACAATGAGCAGTTCTTC. Encoded protein: CASSLSSGSSYNEQFF. The variable domain in full, with the rest retrieved from reference TRBV7-3 and TRBJ2-1, is GAGVSQTPSNKVTEKGKYVELRCDPISGHTALYWYRQSLGQGPEFLIYFQGTGAADDSGLPNDRFFAVRPEGSVSTLKIQRTERGDSAVYLCASSLSSGSSYNEQFFGPGTRLTVL.